This TCR beta chain was identified during a study of blood T cell repertoires in COVID-19. In the authors' workflow: Using reference gene primer amplification, nucleated cell counts were estimated. Repertoires were generated with immunoSEQ multiplex PCR, while TCRdb's copy carries only in-frame clones and drops some. V and J calls and clone size are given by that table; D and trimming were obtained from the DNA. The table records about 150,000 clones, 84% of them present only once. Participants were aged 18 to 89 years from approximately 24 US areas. CDR3 size: 15 residues. V lost 6 bases, J lost 2 bases, and 11 bases lay in between. Germline CDR1 and CDR2: MNHEY and SVGAGI.

The sequenced sample consisted of PBMCs or T cells enriched from blood (not recorded which). This chain joins TRBV6-5 and TRBJ2-6, with D tentatively TRBD1 (5 bases). The receptor was isolated from a woman aged 45-59 years who had recovered from COVID-19. The CDR3: CASSQGVPGANVLTF. CDR3 DNA sequence: TGTGCCAGCAGCCAAGGGGTCCCTGGGGCCAACGTCCTGACTTTC.